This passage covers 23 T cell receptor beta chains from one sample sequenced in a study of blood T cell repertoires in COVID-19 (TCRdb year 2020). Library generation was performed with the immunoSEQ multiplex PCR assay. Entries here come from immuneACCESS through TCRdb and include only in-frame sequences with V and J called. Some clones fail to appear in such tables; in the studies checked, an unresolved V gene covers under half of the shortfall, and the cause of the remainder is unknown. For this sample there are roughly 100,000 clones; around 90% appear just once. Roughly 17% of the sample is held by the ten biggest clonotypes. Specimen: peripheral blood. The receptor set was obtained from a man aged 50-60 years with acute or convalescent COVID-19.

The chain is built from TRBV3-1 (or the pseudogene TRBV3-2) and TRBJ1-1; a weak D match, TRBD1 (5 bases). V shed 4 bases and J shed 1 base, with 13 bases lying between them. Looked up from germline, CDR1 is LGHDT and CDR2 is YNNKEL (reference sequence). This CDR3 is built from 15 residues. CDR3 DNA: TGTGCCAGCAGCCCAGGGCCCGGAAGGAACACTGAAGCTTTCTTT. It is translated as CASSPGPGRNTEAFF.

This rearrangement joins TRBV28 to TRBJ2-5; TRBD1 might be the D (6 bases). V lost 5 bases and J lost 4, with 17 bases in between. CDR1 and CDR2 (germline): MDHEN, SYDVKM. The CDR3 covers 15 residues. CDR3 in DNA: TGTGCCAGCAGTGAAACAGGGTACTCTTCAGAGACCCAGTACTTC. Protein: CASSETGYSSETQYF.

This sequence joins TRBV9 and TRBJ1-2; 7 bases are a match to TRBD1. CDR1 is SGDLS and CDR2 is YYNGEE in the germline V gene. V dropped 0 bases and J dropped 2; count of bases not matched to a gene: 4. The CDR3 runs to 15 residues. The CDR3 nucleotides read TGTGCCAGCAGCGTAGAATTACAGGGGAACTATGGCTACACCTTC. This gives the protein CASSVELQGNYGYTF. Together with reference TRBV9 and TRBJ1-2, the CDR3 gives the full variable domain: DSGVTQTPKHLITATGQRVTLRCSPRSGDLSVYWYQQSLDQGLQFLIQYYNGEERAKGNILERFSAQQFPDLHSELNLSSLELGDSALYFCASSVELQGNYGYTFGSGTRLTVV.

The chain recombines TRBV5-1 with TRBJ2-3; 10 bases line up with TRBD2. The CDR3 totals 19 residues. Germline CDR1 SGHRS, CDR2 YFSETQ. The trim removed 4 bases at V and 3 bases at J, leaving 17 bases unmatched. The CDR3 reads CASSPLIGSGGQRTDTQYF. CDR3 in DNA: TGCGCCAGCAGCCCCCTGATTGGTAGCGGGGGGCAACGAACAGATACGCAGTATTTT. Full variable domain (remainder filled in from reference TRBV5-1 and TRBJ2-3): KAGVTQTPRYLIKTRGQQVTLSCSPISGHRSVSWYQQTPGQGLQFLFEYFSETQRNKGNFPGRFSGRQFSNSRSEMNVSTLELGDSALYLCASSPLIGSGGQRTDTQYFGPGTRLTVL.

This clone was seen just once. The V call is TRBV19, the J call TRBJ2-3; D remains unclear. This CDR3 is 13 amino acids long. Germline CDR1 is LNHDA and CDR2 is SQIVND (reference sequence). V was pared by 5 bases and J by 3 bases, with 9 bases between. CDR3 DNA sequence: TGTGCCAGTAGTGGTAGACAAACAGATACGCAGTATTTT. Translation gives CASSGRQTDTQYF.

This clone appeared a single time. CDR3 DNA: TGTGCCAGCAGTGGGACCCTGGGACTTCGCGCCGGGGAGCTGTTTTTT. Translation gives CASSGTLGLRAGELFF. The rearrangement uses TRBV6-1 and TRBJ2-2, with D maybe TRBD2 (6 bases). Germline-derived CDR1 and CDR2 are MNHNS and SASEGT. The length of the CDR3 is 16 residues. The V and J ends lost 4 bases and 6 bases respectively, with 18 bases between them.

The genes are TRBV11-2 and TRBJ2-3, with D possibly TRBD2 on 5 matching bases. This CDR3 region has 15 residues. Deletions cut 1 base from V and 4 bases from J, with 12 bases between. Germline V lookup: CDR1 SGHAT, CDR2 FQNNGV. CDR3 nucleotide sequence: TGTGCCAGCAGCTTAGGCGAGGGTAGGGCAGATACGCAGTATTTT. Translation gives CASSLGEGRADTQYF.

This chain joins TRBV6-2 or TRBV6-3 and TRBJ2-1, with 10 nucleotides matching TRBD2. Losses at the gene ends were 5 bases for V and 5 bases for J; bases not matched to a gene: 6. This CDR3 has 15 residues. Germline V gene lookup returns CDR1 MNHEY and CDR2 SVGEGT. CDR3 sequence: CASSVTSGAHNEQFF. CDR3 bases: TGTGCCAGCAGTGTCACTAGCGGGGCCCACAATGAGCAGTTCTTC.

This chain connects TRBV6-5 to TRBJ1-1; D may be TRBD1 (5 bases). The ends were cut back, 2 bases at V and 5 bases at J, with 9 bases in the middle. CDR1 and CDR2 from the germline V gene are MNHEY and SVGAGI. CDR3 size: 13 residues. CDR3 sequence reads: CASSYTSGTEAFF. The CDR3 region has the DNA TGTGCCAGCAGTTACACTTCAGGGACTGAAGCTTTCTTT.

This CDR3 reads CASSNAAIRSSGNTIYF. The CDR3 region has the DNA TGTGCCAGCAGCAATGCCGCCATTCGGAGCTCTGGAAACACCATATATTTT. The genes are TRBV6-2 or TRBV6-3 and TRBJ1-3; D not certain. V was pared by 6 bases and J by 0 bases, with 18 bases between. Germline V gives CDR1 MNHEY, CDR2 SVGEGT. The CDR3 has 17 residues.

The CDR3 reads CAWSRQIEAFF. DNA for the CDR3: TGTGCCTGGAGCCGACAGATTGAAGCTTTCTTT. This chain connects TRBV30 to TRBJ1-1, with D maybe TRBD1 (5 bases). The CDR3 sequence is 11 residues long. With 3 bases removed from V and 7 bases from J, the gap between germline ends came to 9 bases. Germline-derived CDR1 and CDR2 are GTSNPN and SVGIG (reference sequence).

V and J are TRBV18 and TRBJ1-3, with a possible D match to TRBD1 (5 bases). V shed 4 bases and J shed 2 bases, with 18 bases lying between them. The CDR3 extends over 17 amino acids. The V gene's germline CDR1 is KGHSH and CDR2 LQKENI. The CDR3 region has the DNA TGTGCCAGCTCACGGGTCGGAGGGGAGGCTACTGGAAACACCATATATTTT. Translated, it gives CASSRVGGEATGNTIYF.

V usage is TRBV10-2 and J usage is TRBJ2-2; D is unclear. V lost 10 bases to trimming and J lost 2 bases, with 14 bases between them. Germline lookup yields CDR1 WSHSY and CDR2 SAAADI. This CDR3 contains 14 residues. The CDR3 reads CATAGLTNTGELFF. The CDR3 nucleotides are TGCGCCACCGCTGGGCTAACCAACACCGGGGAGCTGTTTTTT.

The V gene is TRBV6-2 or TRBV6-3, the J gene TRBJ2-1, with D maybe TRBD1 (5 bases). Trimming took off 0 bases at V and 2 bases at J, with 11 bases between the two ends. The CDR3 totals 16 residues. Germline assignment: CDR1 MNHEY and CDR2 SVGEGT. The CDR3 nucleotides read TGTGCCAGCAGTTACTCGAAGGACACCCCCTACAATGAGCAGTTCTTC. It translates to CASSYSKDTPYNEQFF.

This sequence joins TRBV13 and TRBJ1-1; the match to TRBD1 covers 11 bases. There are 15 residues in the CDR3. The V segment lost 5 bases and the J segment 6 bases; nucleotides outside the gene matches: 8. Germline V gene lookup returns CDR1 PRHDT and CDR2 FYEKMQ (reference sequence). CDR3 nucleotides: TGTGCCAGCAGCATGGACAGGGGGCGGGGGCCTGAAGCTTTCTTT. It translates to CASSMDRGRGPEAFF. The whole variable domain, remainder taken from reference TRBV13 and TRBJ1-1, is AAGVIQSPRHLIKEKRETATLKCYPIPRHDTVYWYQQGPGQDPQFLISFYEKMQSDKGSIPDRFSAQQFSDYHSELNMSSLELGDSALYFCASSMDRGRGPEAFFGQGTRLTVV.

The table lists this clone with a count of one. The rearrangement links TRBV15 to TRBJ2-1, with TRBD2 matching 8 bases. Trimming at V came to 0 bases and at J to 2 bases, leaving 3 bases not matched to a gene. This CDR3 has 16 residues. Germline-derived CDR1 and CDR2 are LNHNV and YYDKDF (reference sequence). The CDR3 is CATSRDLAGPYNEQFF. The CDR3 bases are TGTGCCACCAGCAGAGATTTAGCGGGGCCCTACAATGAGCAGTTCTTC.

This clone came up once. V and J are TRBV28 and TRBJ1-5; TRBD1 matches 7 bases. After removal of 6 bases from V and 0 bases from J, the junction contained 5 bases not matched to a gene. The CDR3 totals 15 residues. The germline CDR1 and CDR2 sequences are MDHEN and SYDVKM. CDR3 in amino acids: CASSSGQYSNQPQHF. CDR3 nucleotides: TGTGCCAGCAGCTCGGGACAGTATAGCAATCAGCCCCAGCATTTT.

In DNA form, the CDR3 reads TGTGCCAGCTCACCCGGACTAGATGGGGCCCAGTACTTC. Encoded protein: CASSPGLDGAQYF. The chain links TRBV18 to TRBJ2-5; 7 bases map to TRBD2. The germline CDR1 and CDR2 sequences are KGHSH and LQKENI. Trimming removed 3 bases from V and 9 bases from J; junction bases left unmatched: 7. The CDR3 is 13 amino acids.

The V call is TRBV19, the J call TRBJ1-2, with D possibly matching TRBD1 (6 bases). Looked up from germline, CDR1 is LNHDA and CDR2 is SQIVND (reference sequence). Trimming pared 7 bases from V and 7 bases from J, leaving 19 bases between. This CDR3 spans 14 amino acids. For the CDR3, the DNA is TGTGCCAGTACCAATCCCGGGACATTCCGTGGCTACACCTTC. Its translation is CASTNPGTFRGYTF.

The CDR3 nucleotides read TGCGCCAGCAGCCAAGAGGGCATGGTAAGCGAGCAGTACTTC. It translates to CASSQEGMVSEQYF. The rearrangement joins TRBV4-1 to TRBJ2-7, with D hard to call. Trimming pared 0 bases from V and 6 bases from J, leaving 12 bases between. Per the germline V gene, CDR1 is MGHRA and CDR2 is YSYEKL. This CDR3 comprises 14 residues.

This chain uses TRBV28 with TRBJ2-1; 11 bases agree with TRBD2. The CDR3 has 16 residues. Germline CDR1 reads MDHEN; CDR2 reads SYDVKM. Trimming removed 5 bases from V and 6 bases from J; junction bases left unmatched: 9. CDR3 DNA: TGTGCCAGCAGTATTAGGACTAGCGGGTTTGGCAATGAGCAGTTCTTC. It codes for CASSIRTSGFGNEQFF.

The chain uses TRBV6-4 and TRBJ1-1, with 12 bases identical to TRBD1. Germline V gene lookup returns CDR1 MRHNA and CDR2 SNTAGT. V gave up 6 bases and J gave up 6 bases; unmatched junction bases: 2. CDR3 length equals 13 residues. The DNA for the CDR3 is TGTGCCAGCAGGGGACAGGGGGCGCCTGAAGCTTTCTTT. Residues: CASRGQGAPEAFF.

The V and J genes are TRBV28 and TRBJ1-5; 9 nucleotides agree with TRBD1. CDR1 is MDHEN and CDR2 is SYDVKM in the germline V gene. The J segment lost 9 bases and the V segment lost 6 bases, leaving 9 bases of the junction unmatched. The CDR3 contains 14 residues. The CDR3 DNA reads TGTGCCAGCAGGGGGACAGGGTCCCTTCGGCCCCAGCATTTT. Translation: CASRGTGSLRPQHF.